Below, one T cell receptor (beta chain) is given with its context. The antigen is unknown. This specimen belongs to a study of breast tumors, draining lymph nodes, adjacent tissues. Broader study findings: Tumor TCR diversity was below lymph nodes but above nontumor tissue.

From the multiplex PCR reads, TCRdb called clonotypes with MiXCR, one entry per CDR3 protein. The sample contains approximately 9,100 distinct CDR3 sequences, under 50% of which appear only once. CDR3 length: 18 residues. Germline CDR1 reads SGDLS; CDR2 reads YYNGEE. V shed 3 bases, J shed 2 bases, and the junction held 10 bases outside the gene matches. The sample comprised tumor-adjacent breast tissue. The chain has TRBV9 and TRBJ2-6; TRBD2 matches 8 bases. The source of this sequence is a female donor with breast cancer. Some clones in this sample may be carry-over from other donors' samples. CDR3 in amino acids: CASSEPRGALAGANVLTF. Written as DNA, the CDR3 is TGTGCCAGCAGCGAGCCGCGGGGGGCTTTAGCTGGGGCCAACGTCCTGACTTTC.